This T cell receptor beta chain was captured by sequencing in a study of identifying expanded T cells in peripheral blood. Study conclusions and caveats: Clone count variance between approximately two-week samples rose with total template count. About 1.2 clones differed between technical replicates, versus around 16 and 19 over time.

During the collection period, no donor immune events like infections were recorded. CDR3 size: 13 residues. V lost 10 bases to trimming and J lost 4 bases, with 16 bases between them. In germline, CDR1 is ENHRY, CDR2 SYGVKD. The table came from immunoSEQ multiplex PCR; TCRdb's copy has only in-frame clones and leaves some out. The sample gives about 85,000 clones, around 89% of which show up once; roughly 19% is in the top ten. With respect to this clone: Antigen unknown.

The chain carries TRBV10-3 and TRBJ1-1, with TRBD1 as a possible D gene (5 bases). This TCR was recovered from a person aged 18 to 70 in good health. What was sequenced was blood. The CDR3 reads CATWGGGGTEAFF. CDR3 DNA sequence: TGTGCCACTTGGGGAGGTGGGGGCACTGAAGCTTTCTTT.